These T cell receptor beta chains were read from a single sample in a study of T cell responses to AZD1222 COVID-19 vaccine. Some clones are missing from TCRdb's copy, which holds only in-frame ones; the method was immunoSEQ multiplex PCR. The table includes about 200,000 clones, about 93% detected once. This specimen consisted of peripheral blood, obtained on day 0 of MenACWY control vaccination. These receptors were taken from an adult in good health. Each CDR3 is given with its conserved first and last residue. The order of the fields is J gene, V gene, D gene, clone size, CDR3 protein, CDR3 DNA. A D gene is named only where the DNA matches it firmly. Rows give clone size only sometimes, using once, few, many, or a class for an expanded clone.

j_call: TRBJ1-3
v_call: TRBV9
d_call: TRBD1
clone_size: few
cdr3_aa: CASSATGQGTIYF
cdr3_nt: TGTGCCAGCAGCGCCACGGGACAGGGTACAATATATTTT

j_call: TRBJ1-6
v_call: TRBV6-5
d_call: .
clone_size: once
cdr3_aa: CASSHRGSPLHF
cdr3_nt: TGTGCCAGCAGCCATAGGGGTTCACCCCTCCACTTT

j_call: TRBJ2-3
v_call: TRBV6-2/TRBV6-3
d_call: .
clone_size: .
cdr3_aa: CASSYRGPEDHQSDTQYF
cdr3_nt: TGTGCCAGCAGTTACAGGGGCCCAGAGGATCATCAGTCAGATACGCAGTATTTT

j_call: TRBJ2-3
v_call: TRBV4-2
d_call: .
clone_size: .
cdr3_aa: CASSQIEATDTQYF
cdr3_nt: TGTGCCAGCAGCCAAATAGAGGCGACAGATACGCAGTATTTT

j_call: TRBJ1-1
v_call: TRBV2
d_call: .
clone_size: .
cdr3_aa: CASSEDSLLNTEAFF
cdr3_nt: TGTGCCAGCAGTGAGGACAGTCTATTGAACACTGAAGCTTTCTTT

j_call: TRBJ1-5
v_call: TRBV6-2/TRBV6-3
d_call: .
clone_size: .
cdr3_aa: CASSTPGASFQPQHF
cdr3_nt: TGTGCCAGCAGTACCCCGGGGGCGAGTTTTCAGCCCCAGCATTTT

j_call: TRBJ2-1
v_call: TRBV3-1/TRBV3-2
d_call: TRBD1
clone_size: .
cdr3_aa: CASSQEWDRERNNEQFF
cdr3_nt: TGTGCCAGCAGCCAAGAATGGGACAGGGAGAGGAACAATGAGCAGTTCTTC

j_call: TRBJ1-6
v_call: TRBV15
d_call: .
clone_size: .
cdr3_aa: CATSRDPQYNSPLHF
cdr3_nt: TGTGCCACCAGCAGAGATCCACAGTATAATTCACCCCTCCACTTT

j_call: TRBJ1-5
v_call: TRBV19
d_call: .
clone_size: .
cdr3_aa: CASSISQVANQPQHF
cdr3_nt: TGTGCCAGTAGTATTTCCCAGGTCGCCAATCAGCCCCAGCATTTT

j_call: TRBJ1-4
v_call: TRBV30
d_call: .
clone_size: .
cdr3_aa: CAWTPAEKLFF
cdr3_nt: TGTGCCTGGACCCCCGCTGAAAAACTGTTTTTT

j_call: TRBJ2-7
v_call: TRBV3-1/TRBV3-2
d_call: TRBD1
clone_size: .
cdr3_aa: CASSPWGTGGYEQYF
cdr3_nt: TGTGCCAGCAGCCCTTGGGGGACAGGGGGTTACGAGCAGTACTTC

j_call: TRBJ1-3
v_call: TRBV18
d_call: TRBD1
clone_size: .
cdr3_aa: CASSPYGTGNFGNTIYF
cdr3_nt: TGTGCCAGCTCACCCTACGGGACAGGAAACTTTGGAAACACCATATATTTT